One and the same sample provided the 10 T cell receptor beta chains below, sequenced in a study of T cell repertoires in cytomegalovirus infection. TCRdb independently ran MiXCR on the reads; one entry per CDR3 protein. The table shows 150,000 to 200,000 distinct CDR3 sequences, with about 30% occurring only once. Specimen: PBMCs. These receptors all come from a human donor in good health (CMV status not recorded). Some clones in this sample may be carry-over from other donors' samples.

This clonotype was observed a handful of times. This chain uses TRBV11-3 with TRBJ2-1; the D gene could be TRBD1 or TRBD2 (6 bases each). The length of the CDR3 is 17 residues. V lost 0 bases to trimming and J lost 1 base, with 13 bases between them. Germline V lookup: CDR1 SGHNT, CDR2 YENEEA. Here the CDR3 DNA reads TGTGCCAGCAGCTTAGACGGGGGCGCGGGATCCTACAATGAGCAGTTCTTC. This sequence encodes CASSLDGGAGSYNEQFF.

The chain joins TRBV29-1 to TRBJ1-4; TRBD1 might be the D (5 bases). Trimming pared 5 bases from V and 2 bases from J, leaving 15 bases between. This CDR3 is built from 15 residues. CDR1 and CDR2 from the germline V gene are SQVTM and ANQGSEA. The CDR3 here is CSVSHEGDTNEKLFF. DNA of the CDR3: TGCAGCGTTTCCCACGAAGGGGATACTAATGAAAAACTGTTTTTT.

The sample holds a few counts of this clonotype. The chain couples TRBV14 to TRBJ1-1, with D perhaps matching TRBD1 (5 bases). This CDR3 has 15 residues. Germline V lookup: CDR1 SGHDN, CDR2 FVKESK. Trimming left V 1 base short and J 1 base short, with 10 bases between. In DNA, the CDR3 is TGTGCCAGCAGCCAAGGGGGGGTCAGGAACACTGAAGCTTTCTTT. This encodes CASSQGGVRNTEAFF. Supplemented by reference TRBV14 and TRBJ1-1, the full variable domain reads EAGVTQFPSHSVIEKGQTVTLRCDPISGHDNLYWYRRVMGKEIKFLLHFVKESKQDESGMPNNRFLAERTGGTYSTLKVQPAELEDSGVYFCASSQGGVRNTEAFFGQGTRLTVV.

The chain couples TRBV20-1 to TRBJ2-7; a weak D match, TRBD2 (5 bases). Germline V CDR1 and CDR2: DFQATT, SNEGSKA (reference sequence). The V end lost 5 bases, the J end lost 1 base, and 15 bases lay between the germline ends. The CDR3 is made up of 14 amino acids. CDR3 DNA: TGCAGTGCTGGAGGACGGCCCAAATCCTACGAGCAGTACTTC. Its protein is CSAGGRPKSYEQYF.

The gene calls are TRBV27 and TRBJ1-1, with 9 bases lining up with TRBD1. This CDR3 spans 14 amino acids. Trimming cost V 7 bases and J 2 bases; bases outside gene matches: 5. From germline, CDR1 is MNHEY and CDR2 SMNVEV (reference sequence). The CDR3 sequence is CASKGQGVNTEAFF. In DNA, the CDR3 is TGTGCCAGCAAGGGACAGGGAGTAAACACTGAAGCTTTCTTT.

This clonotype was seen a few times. The CDR3 region is CSARDQGYEQYF. The CDR3 DNA is TGCAGCGCCCGGGATCAGGGCTACGAGCAGTACTTC. This chain joins TRBV29-1 and TRBJ2-7, with D perhaps matching TRBD1 or TRBD2 (5 bases each). This CDR3 has 12 amino acids. The ends were cut back, 7 bases at V and 3 bases at J, with 13 bases in the middle. Germline CDR1 is SQVTM and CDR2 is ANQGSEA.

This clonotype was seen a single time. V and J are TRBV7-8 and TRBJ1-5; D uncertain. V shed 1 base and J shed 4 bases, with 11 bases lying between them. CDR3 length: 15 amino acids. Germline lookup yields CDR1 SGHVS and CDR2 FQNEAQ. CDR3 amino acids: CASSLVTKDNQPQHF. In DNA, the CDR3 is TGTGCCAGCAGCTTAGTAACGAAAGATAATCAGCCCCAGCATTTT.

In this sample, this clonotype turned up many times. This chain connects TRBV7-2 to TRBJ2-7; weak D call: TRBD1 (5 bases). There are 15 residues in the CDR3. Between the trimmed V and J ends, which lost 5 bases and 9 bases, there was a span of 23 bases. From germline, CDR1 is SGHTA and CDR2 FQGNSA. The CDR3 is CASSPLPFGAVGQYF. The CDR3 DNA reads TGTGCCAGCAGCCCGCTCCCGTTTGGGGCAGTGGGGCAGTACTTC.

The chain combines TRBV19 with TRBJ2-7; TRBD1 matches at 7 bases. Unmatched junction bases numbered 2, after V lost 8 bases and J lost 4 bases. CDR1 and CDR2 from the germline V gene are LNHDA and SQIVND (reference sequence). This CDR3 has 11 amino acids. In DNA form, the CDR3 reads TGTGCCAGTGGGGACAGATACGAGCAGTACTTC. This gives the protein CASGDRYEQYF.

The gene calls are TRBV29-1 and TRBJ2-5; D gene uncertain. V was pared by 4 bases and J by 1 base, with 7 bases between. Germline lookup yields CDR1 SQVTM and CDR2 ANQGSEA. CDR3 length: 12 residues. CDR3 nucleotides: TGCAGCGTTGGACCCAGCCAAGAGACCCAGTACTTC. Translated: CSVGPSQETQYF.